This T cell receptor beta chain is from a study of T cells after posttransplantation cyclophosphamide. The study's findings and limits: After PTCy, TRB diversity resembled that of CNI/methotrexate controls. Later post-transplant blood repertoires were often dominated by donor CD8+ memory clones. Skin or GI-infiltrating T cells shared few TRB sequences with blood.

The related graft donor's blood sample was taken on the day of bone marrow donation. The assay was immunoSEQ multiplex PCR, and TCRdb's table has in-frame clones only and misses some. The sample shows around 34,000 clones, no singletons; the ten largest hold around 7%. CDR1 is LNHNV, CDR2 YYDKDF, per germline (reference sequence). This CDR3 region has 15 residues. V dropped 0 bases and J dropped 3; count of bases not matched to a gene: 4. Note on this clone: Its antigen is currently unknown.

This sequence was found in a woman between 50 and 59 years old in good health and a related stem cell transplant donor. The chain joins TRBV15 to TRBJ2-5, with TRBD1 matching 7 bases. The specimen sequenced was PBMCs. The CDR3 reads CATSRDRGLEETQYF. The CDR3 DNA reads TGTGCCACCAGCAGAGATAGGGGGCTGGAAGAGACCCAGTACTTC.